This TCR beta chain is drawn from a study of Ad26.COV2.S vaccination and SARS-CoV-2 variants. In the study overall: Enrolled in COV1001, the donor was in the Ad26.COV2.S trial arm, which received the vaccine. Intramuscularly, Ad26.COV2.S was given either once or twice, 56 days apart.

Study-level findings and limits: Placebo recipients showed lower spike-specific TCR breadth than vaccinees. Non-spike TCR breadth did not differ much between vaccine and placebo recipients.

Assay used: immunoSEQ multiplex PCR; TCRdb lists only in-frame clones, some missing. The sample lists about 350,000 clones, around 83% occurring once. Described treatment: around 19 received Ad26.COV2.S at low or high dose, single or two shots; several received placebo; per-sample allocation not given. Repertoires come from day 63 after the first vaccine or placebo injection. V lost 7 bases and J 4 bases, leaving 13 bases between the germline ends. The CDR3 contains 14 residues. Germline loops: CDR1 SNHLY, CDR2 FYNNEI. On this clone: The antigen is unknown.

The TCR sequence derives from a person between 18 and 60 years old who received the Ad26.COV2.S COVID-19 vaccine or a placebo. The rearrangement links TRBV2 to TRBJ2-2; no reliable D call. The specimen comprised peripheral blood, sampled in a trial of Ad26.COV2.S vaccine versus placebo. The CDR3 loop reads CASTRIGVTGELFF. Here the CDR3 DNA reads TGTGCCAGCACGAGGATTGGAGTCACCGGGGAGCTGTTTTTT.